Below are 15 T cell receptor beta chains sequenced from a single sample in a study of CD8 T cells in ankylosing spondylitis. Their target antigens are unknown. Study results and caveats: Seven to nine highly homologous variants formed a TCR beta motif that appeared characteristic of ankylosing spondylitis blood.

MiXCR, applied by TCRdb to the 5' RACE reads, yields one record per CDR3 protein. In the table there are about 540,000 distinct CDR3 sequences, roughly 12% of which are singletons. The sample was blood, either unsorted or a sorted T cell fraction (not recorded which). These TCRs come from a male donor with ankylosing spondylitis.

This clonotype showed up many times. This sequence joins TRBV11-2 and TRBJ2-5; tentatively, D is TRBD2 (5 bases). V shed 3 bases and J shed 4 bases, with 12 bases lying between them. The CDR3 consists of 14 residues. In germline, CDR1 is SGHAT, CDR2 FQNNGV. This CDR3 reads CASSFSGNRETQYF. As DNA, the CDR3 is TGTGCCAGCAGCTTCTCCGGGAATCGAGAGACCCAGTACTTC. Full variable domain (outside the CDR3, taken from reference TRBV11-2 and TRBJ2-5): EAGVAQSPRYKIIEKRQSVAFWCNPISGHATLYWYQQILGQGPKLLIQFQNNGVVDDSQLPKDRFSAERLKGVDSTLKIQPAKLEDSAVYLCASSFSGNRETQYFGPGTRLLVL.

This clonotype was recorded a few times. The chain employs TRBV3-1 and TRBJ1-2; 10 nucleotides align to TRBD1. Per germline, CDR1 LGHDT and CDR2 YNNKEL (reference sequence). The CDR3 has 16 residues. V lost 0 bases, J lost 4 bases, and 5 bases stayed unmatched. The CDR3: CASSQDKGQGFYGYTF. CDR3 nucleotides: TGTGCCAGCAGCCAAGACAAGGGACAGGGGTTCTATGGCTACACCTTC.

The chain recombines TRBV7-7 with TRBJ2-1; D not resolved. The CDR3 has 13 residues. In germline, CDR1 is SSHAT, CDR2 FNYEAQ (reference sequence). The V end lost 2 bases, the J end lost 7 bases, and 9 bases lay between the germline ends. The CDR3 region has the DNA TGTGCCAGCAGCTTATCAGGCCTGAATGAGCAGTTCTTC. It specifies CASSLSGLNEQFF.

This sequence joins TRBV11-3 and TRBJ2-3, with no clear D. V lost 7 bases to trimming and J lost 5 bases, with 10 bases between them. CDR1 and CDR2 from the germline V gene are SGHNT and YENEEA. This CDR3 spans 12 amino acids. CDR3: CASTTPGDTQYF. The DNA of the CDR3 is TGTGCCAGCACCACACCGGGAGATACGCAGTATTTT.

V is TRBV20-1 and J is TRBJ1-6; D call uncertain. This CDR3 has 14 residues. In germline, CDR1 is DFQATT, CDR2 SNEGSKA (reference sequence). V was trimmed by 6 bases and J by 8 bases, leaving 17 bases between them. In nucleotides, the CDR3 is TGCAGTGCCCGGCCTTTACCCGGGGATTCACCCCTCCACTTT. Its translation is CSARPLPGDSPLHF.

The J gene is TRBJ2-1, the V gene TRBV7-2; D is unresolved. Germline V gene sequence: CDR1 SGHTA, CDR2 FQGNSA. V lost 5 bases, J lost 10 bases, and 9 bases lay in between. The length of the CDR3 is 11 residues. CDR3 residues: CASSPRLEQFF. The CDR3 nucleotides read TGTGCCAGCAGCCCCCGACTCGAGCAGTTCTTC.

This clonotype showed up just a few times. The rearrangement uses TRBV20-1 and TRBJ2-2, with TRBD2 as a possible D gene (6 bases). Germline V gene sequence: CDR1 DFQATT, CDR2 SNEGSKA (reference sequence). The germline V and J ends were trimmed by 1 base and 1 base, with 13 bases remaining between them. The length of the CDR3 is 16 residues. CDR3 sequence reads: CSARARGLKNTGELFF. The DNA for the CDR3 is TGCAGTGCTAGAGCTAGGGGACTTAAGAACACCGGGGAGCTGTTTTTT.

This chain uses TRBV7-9 with TRBJ1-1, with D unresolved. Looked up from germline, CDR1 is SEHNR and CDR2 is FQNEAQ (reference sequence). This CDR3 has 12 amino acids. Trimming removed 3 bases from V and 10 bases from J, with 12 bases in between. DNA of the CDR3: TGTGCCAGCAGCTTCACCCGTGGACCAGCTTTCTTT. Translation: CASSFTRGPAFF. Full variable domain (outside the CDR3, taken from reference TRBV7-9 and TRBJ1-1): DTGVSQNPRHKITKRGQNVTFRCDPISEHNRLYWYRQTLGQGPEFLTYFQNEAQLEKSRLLSDRFSAERPKGSFSTLEIQRTEQGDSAMYLCASSFTRGPAFFGQGTRLTVV.

This clonotype appeared a few times. The genes are TRBV24-1 and TRBJ2-3, with 11 bases lining up with TRBD2. With 3 bases clipped from V and 1 base from J, the junction kept 2 bases outside the gene matches. Germline V lookup: CDR1 KGHDR, CDR2 SFDVKD. This CDR3 has 16 residues. The CDR3 DNA reads as TGTGCCACCAGTGATGCGACTAGCGGGGGCACAGATACGCAGTATTTT. It codes for CATSDATSGGTDTQYF.

The chain couples TRBV5-1 to TRBJ1-2, with a possible D match to TRBD1 (5 bases). Trimming took 4 bases from V and 3 from J, leaving 10 bases between them. CDR3 size: 13 residues. The germline CDR1 and CDR2 sequences are SGHRS and YFSETQ. CDR3 DNA sequence: TGCGCCAGCAGCGGGGACCGATACTATGGCTACACCTTC. Protein product: CASSGDRYYGYTF. The full variable domain, rest sourced from reference TRBV5-1 and TRBJ1-2, is KAGVTQTPRYLIKTRGQQVTLSCSPISGHRSVSWYQQTPGQGLQFLFEYFSETQRNKGNFPGRFSGRQFSNSRSEMNVSTLELGDSALYLCASSGDRYYGYTFGSGTRLTVV.

This clonotype has only a few counts. The chain joins TRBV20-1 to TRBJ1-1, with D possibly matching TRBD1 (6 bases). The CDR3 spans 16 residues. V lost 4 bases and J lost 1, with 19 bases in between. Germline CDR1 and CDR2: DFQATT and SNEGSKA (reference sequence). The CDR3 DNA is TGCAGTGCTATCCAGACAGGACGACTAAGGAACACTGAAGCTTTCTTT. Protein product: CSAIQTGRLRNTEAFF.

V usage is TRBV12-3 or TRBV12-4 and J usage is TRBJ1-2, with D possibly matching TRBD1 (6 bases). Deletions cut 5 bases from V and 10 bases from J, with 11 bases between. This CDR3 contains 11 residues. CDR3 nucleotide sequence: TGTGCCAGCAGTCTTAGACAGGACTACACCTTC. It translates to CASSLRQDYTF.

The CDR3 DNA reads TGTGCCAGCAGCTCTACAGCGGGCTCCTACGAGCAGTACTTC. This codes for CASSSTAGSYEQYF. This chain links TRBV7-2 with TRBJ2-7; the D gene is possibly TRBD2 (6 bases). The V and J ends lost 4 bases and 0 bases respectively, with 10 bases between them. The CDR3 is 14 residues long. Germline assignment: CDR1 SGHTA and CDR2 FQGNSA.

The sample holds many counts of this clonotype. The J gene is TRBJ2-2, the V gene TRBV5-1; 7 nucleotides align to TRBD1. The J segment lost 0 bases and the V segment lost 4 bases, leaving 6 bases of the junction unmatched. This CDR3 region has 16 residues. Germline loops: CDR1 SGHRS, CDR2 YFSETQ. The CDR3 loop is CASSTNRGSNTGELFF. In DNA, the CDR3 is TGCGCCAGCAGCACCAACAGGGGCTCGAACACCGGGGAGCTGTTTTTT.

This chain connects TRBV7-2 to TRBJ2-2; TRBD2 agrees at 11 bases. The CDR3 length is 15 residues. V lost 6 bases and J lost 6; bases outside the gene matches: 6. In germline, CDR1 is SGHTA, CDR2 FQGNSA. In DNA, the CDR3 is TGTGCCAGCAGTTTTAGCGGGAGGGGGGCCGGGGAGCTGTTTTTT. It specifies CASSFSGRGAGELFF.